This passage covers 18 T cell receptor beta chains from one sample sequenced in a study of T cell repertoires in cytomegalovirus infection. TCRdb reprocessed the reads with MiXCR, giving one entry per CDR3 protein. The sample shows almost 500,000 distinct CDR3 sequences, 11% of them seen only once. Sequencing used PBMCs. The receptors were sampled from a human donor in good health (CMV status not recorded). Some clones in this sample may be carry-over from other donors' samples.

At least ten counts were recorded for this clonotype. DNA for the CDR3: TGTGCCAGCAGCGAGAGCGGGCTAGGAGAGACCCAGTACTTC. Translated, it gives CASSESGLGETQYF. The chain recombines TRBV2 with TRBJ2-5, with a possible D match to TRBD2 (6 bases). Germline V gene lookup returns CDR1 SNHLY and CDR2 FYNNEI. The CDR3 contains 14 residues. Trimming took off 6 bases at V and 4 bases at J, with 15 bases between the two ends.

This clonotype was seen ten or more times. The chain recombines TRBV18 with TRBJ2-1; perhaps TRBD1 as D (6 bases). The CDR3 is 17 residues long. Per germline, CDR1 KGHSH and CDR2 LQKENI. V was pared by 3 bases and J by 0 bases, with 15 bases between. CDR3 sequence reads: CASSPEPGQSSYNEQFF. The CDR3 bases are TGTGCCAGCTCACCGGAACCGGGACAAAGCTCCTACAATGAGCAGTTCTTC.

This clonotype was counted ten times or more. The chain joins TRBV14 to TRBJ2-6; D remains unclear. Germline CDR1 and CDR2: SGHDN and FVKESK. Trimming left V 6 bases short and J 1 base short, with 4 bases between. The CDR3 covers 13 residues. The CDR3, as DNA: TGTGCCAGCAGGCCTTCTGGGGCCAACGTCCTGACTTTC. Amino acid sequence: CASRPSGANVLTF.

There are many counts of this clonotype. This chain links TRBV7-3 with TRBJ2-4; D tentatively reads TRBD1 or TRBD2 (5 bases each). The CDR3 length is 15 residues. CDR1 is SGHTA and CDR2 is FQGTGA in the germline V gene. V lost 7 bases to trimming and J lost 5 bases, with 18 bases between them. The CDR3 region is CASTLLGVGENIQYF. In nucleotides, the CDR3 is TGTGCCAGCACTCTACTGGGGGTAGGGGAAAACATTCAGTACTTC.

This chain uses TRBV11-2 with TRBJ2-5; TRBD1 might be the D (5 bases). V was cut by 1 base and J by 9 bases, with 12 bases left in between. In germline, CDR1 is SGHAT, CDR2 FQNNGV. The CDR3 runs to 13 residues. CDR3: CASSLVRQGAQYF. CDR3 nucleotide sequence: TGTGCCAGCAGCTTAGTTAGGCAAGGGGCCCAGTACTTC.

This clonotype was observed a handful of times. The chain combines TRBV4-1 with TRBJ1-1; 7 bases agree with TRBD1. The CDR3 covers 15 residues. V lost 4 bases and J lost 2; bases outside the gene matches: 7. CDR1 is MGHRA, CDR2 YSYEKL, per germline. CDR3 nucleotide sequence: TGCGCCAGCAGCCCGCGACAGGGCGTTAACACTGAAGCTTTCTTT. This translates into CASSPRQGVNTEAFF.

This clonotype was observed a handful of times. The chain joins TRBV19 to TRBJ1-4; 9 nucleotides line up with TRBD1. Germline-derived CDR1 and CDR2 are LNHDA and SQIVND (reference sequence). The ends lost 4 bases at V and 3 bases at J; junction bases unmatched: 3. The CDR3 consists of 15 residues. DNA of the CDR3: TGTGCCAGTAGTACGGGACAGGGTGCTAATGAAAAACTGTTTTTT. Its translation is CASSTGQGANEKLFF.

The chain combines TRBV2 with TRBJ2-7; D is uncertain. V was pared by 4 bases and J by 0 bases, with 4 bases between. CDR1 and CDR2 from the germline V gene are SNHLY and FYNNEI. The CDR3 is 12 amino acids. CDR3 protein: CASSGRSYEQYF. CDR3 nucleotides: TGTGCCAGCAGTGGCCGCTCCTACGAGCAGTACTTC.

This clonotype was recorded a few times. The V and J genes are TRBV2 and TRBJ2-1; 8 bases are a match to TRBD1. This CDR3 comprises 15 residues. J gave up 6 bases and V 0 bases, and 4 bases lay outside the gene matches. Germline V gene data show CDR1 as SNHLY and CDR2 as FYNNEI. For the CDR3, the DNA is TGTGCCAGCAGTGAAGCGGGGACAGGTTTCAATGAGCAGTTCTTC. It is translated as CASSEAGTGFNEQFF. The full variable domain, in which reference TRBV2 and TRBJ2-1 provide the parts outside the CDR3, is EPEVTQTPSHQVTQMGQEVILRCVPISNHLYFYWYRQILGQKVEFLVSFYNNEISEKSEIFDDQFSVERPDGSNFTLKIRSTKLEDSAMYFCASSEAGTGFNEQFFGPGTRLTVL.

This clonotype was seen at least ten times. This sequence joins TRBV27 and TRBJ1-1; TRBD1 matches 7 bases. The CDR3 loop spans 14 amino acids. V dropped 6 bases and J dropped 5; count of bases not matched to a gene: 9. The germline gives CDR1 MNHEY, CDR2 SMNVEV (reference sequence). The CDR3, as DNA: TGTGCCAGCAGGCGACAGGGCGTCGGGACTGAAGCTTTCTTT. Translated, it gives CASRRQGVGTEAFF.

This clonotype occurred many times. The genes are TRBV11-2 and TRBJ2-5, with D possibly being TRBD1 (8 bases). Germline V gene lookup returns CDR1 SGHAT and CDR2 FQNNGV. CDR3 length equals 17 residues. Trimming left V 3 bases short and J 0 bases short, with 17 bases between. Here the CDR3 DNA reads TGTGCCAGCAGCTTGGGACTACGGACAGGGTACCAAGAGACCCAGTACTTC. It codes for CASSLGLRTGYQETQYF.

The V call is TRBV5-1, the J call TRBJ2-2; D unclear. V lost 0 bases and J 3 bases, leaving 6 bases between the germline ends. This CDR3 region has 14 residues. Germline assignment: CDR1 SGHRS and CDR2 YFSETQ. CDR3 residues: CASSLGPYTGELFF. The DNA of the CDR3 is TGCGCCAGCAGCTTGGGACCGTACACCGGGGAGCTGTTTTTT.

V gene TRBV27 combines with J gene TRBJ2-3; TRBD2 aligns across 7 bases. In germline, CDR1 is MNHEY, CDR2 SMNVEV (reference sequence). The CDR3 is 15 residues long. J was trimmed by 4 bases and V by 7 bases; bases with no gene match: 11. CDR3 sequence reads: CASTTGAGDADTQYF. The CDR3 DNA follows: TGTGCCAGCACTACTGGGGCGGGAGACGCAGATACGCAGTATTTT.

J is TRBJ1-1 and V is TRBV7-6; D ambiguous. There are 13 residues in the CDR3. CDR1 and CDR2 from the germline V gene are SGHVS and FNYEAQ. Trimming took 5 bases from V and 6 from J, leaving 13 bases between them. The CDR3 protein is CASSPALDAEAFF. The DNA of the CDR3 is TGTGCCAGCAGCCCGGCACTGGACGCTGAAGCTTTCTTT. The full variable domain, completed using reference TRBV7-6 and TRBJ1-1, is GAGVSQSPRYKVTKRGQDVALRCDPISGHVSLYWYRQALGQGPEFLTYFNYEAQQDKSGLPNDRFSAERPEGSISTLTIQRTEQRDSAMYRCASSPALDAEAFFGQGTRLTVV.

This clonotype was observed many times. The gene calls are TRBV28 and TRBJ2-1; no clear D. This CDR3 contains 18 residues. Trimming took off 6 bases at V and 0 bases at J, with 21 bases between the two ends. Germline V CDR1 and CDR2: MDHEN, SYDVKM. CDR3 in DNA: TGTGCCAGCAGCCCCCTGACTTGGGAAGTTAACTCCTACAATGAGCAGTTCTTC. Translated: CASSPLTWEVNSYNEQFF.

This clonotype was counted many times. The chain has TRBV18 and TRBJ1-1, with D possibly matching TRBD1 (5 bases). V shed 6 bases and J shed 0 bases, with 11 bases lying between them. The CDR3 is 14 amino acids. Germline CDR1 KGHSH, CDR2 LQKENI. CDR3 coding DNA: TGTGCCAGCTCCGCCCGGGACCTGAACACTGAAGCTTTCTTT. This codes for CASSARDLNTEAFF.

This clonotype was counted ten times or more. This chain connects TRBV7-9 to TRBJ2-1; D remains unclear. The length of the CDR3 is 18 residues. V lost 3 bases, J lost 5 bases, and 23 bases lay in between. Germline V gene sequence: CDR1 SEHNR, CDR2 FQNEAQ (reference sequence). The CDR3 DNA follows: TGTGCCAGCAGCTTTGTTGACCGACCCCAAAAGGCCCACAATGAGCAGTTCTTC. Protein sequence: CASSFVDRPQKAHNEQFF. Full variable domain (outside the CDR3, taken from reference TRBV7-9 and TRBJ2-1): DTGVSQNPRHKITKRGQNVTFRCDPISEHNRLYWYRQTLGQGPEFLTYFQNEAQLEKSRLLSDRFSAERPKGSFSTLEIQRTEQGDSAMYLCASSFVDRPQKAHNEQFFGPGTRLTVL.

This CDR3 is CSARGQGRLGNEQFF. The CDR3 DNA reads TGCAGTGCTAGGGGACAGGGGCGACTTGGGAATGAGCAGTTCTTC. V gene TRBV20-1 combines with J gene TRBJ2-1; 10 nucleotides line up with TRBD1. V was pared by 3 bases and J by 7 bases, with 9 bases of the junction left unmatched. The germline gives CDR1 DFQATT, CDR2 SNEGSKA (reference sequence). The CDR3 sequence is 15 residues long.